This entry lists 16 T cell receptor beta chains sequenced from one sample in a study of cytomegalovirus exposure and HLA in healthy donors. PCR primers comprised 60 Vbeta and 13 Jbeta primers. Only in-frame clones appear in the TCRdb table, and some are missing; sequencing was by immunoSEQ multiplex PCR. The data contain some 130,000 clones, roughly 80% of them singletons. The sample was PBMCs. These receptors all come from a middle-aged woman in good health and CMV-seronegative.

The chain carries TRBV27 and TRBJ2-1; no firm D call. The CDR3 contains 14 residues. Between the trimmed V and J ends, which lost 0 bases and 6 bases, there was a span of 9 bases. Per germline, CDR1 MNHEY and CDR2 SMNVEV (reference sequence). The CDR3 here is CASSLSRGGNEQFF. CDR3 nucleotide sequence: TGTGCCAGCAGTTTATCTCGCGGTGGCAATGAGCAGTTCTTC.

V is TRBV27 and J is TRBJ1-1; weak D call: TRBD1 (6 bases). The germline V gene encodes CDR1 MNHEY and CDR2 SMNVEV (reference sequence). The CDR3 runs to 14 residues. V lost 0 bases and J 7 bases, leaving 12 bases between the germline ends. The CDR3 spells CASSLSPGTSEAFF. Here the CDR3 DNA reads TGTGCCAGCAGTTTATCGCCCGGGACAAGTGAAGCTTTCTTT.

This clone was counted between two and nine times. In DNA, the CDR3 is TGCGCCAGCAGCTTGACTCTAGCGGGAGGCGCCTACGAGCAGTACTTC. Amino acids: CASSLTLAGGAYEQYF. The chain is built from TRBV5-1 and TRBJ2-7, with 11 bases matching TRBD2. From germline, CDR1 is SGHRS and CDR2 YFSETQ. The CDR3 is 16 residues long. V shed 1 base and J 2 bases; nucleotides not matched to a gene: 5.

The CDR3 sequence: CASSSRLAETQYF. CDR3 DNA sequence: TGTGCCAGCAGCTCACGACTAGCCGAGACCCAGTACTTC. The chain is built from TRBV5-4 and TRBJ2-5, with 7 positions matching TRBD2. The CDR3 extends over 13 amino acids. V shed 3 bases, J shed 5 bases, and the junction held 4 bases outside the gene matches. Germline V lookup: CDR1 SGHNT, CDR2 YYREEE (reference sequence).

The chain is built from TRBV5-6 and TRBJ1-2; maybe TRBD1 (5 bases). CDR1 is SGHDT, CDR2 YYEEEE, per germline. The CDR3 consists of 16 residues. V dropped 2 bases and J dropped 6 bases, with 20 bases sitting between them. The CDR3 is CASSFGDAREVDGYTF. DNA of the CDR3: TGTGCCAGCAGCTTCGGAGACGCCAGGGAGGTCGATGGCTACACCTTC.

This clone was counted a few times. V is TRBV2 and J is TRBJ2-7, with 13 positions matching TRBD2. The V gene end was trimmed by 6 bases and the J gene end by 3 bases; junction bases not matched to a gene: 5. Germline-derived CDR1 and CDR2 are SNHLY and FYNNEI. The CDR3 has 15 residues. The CDR3: CASSRGLAGDYEQYF. The CDR3 DNA follows: TGTGCCAGCAGCCGTGGACTAGCGGGGGACTACGAGCAGTACTTC.

The chain combines TRBV29-1 with TRBJ1-1, with a possible D match to TRBD1 (6 bases). The germline V gene has CDR1 SQVTM and CDR2 ANQGSEA. CDR3 size: 14 residues. The germline V and J ends were trimmed by 2 bases and 4 bases, with 14 bases remaining between them. CDR3 bases: TGCAGCGTTGAAACGAAGGGGGTGGTCACTGAAGCTTTCTTT. This translates into CSVETKGVVTEAFF.

The chain uses TRBV7-2 and TRBJ2-5; D is ambiguous. CDR3 length: 15 residues. Trimming removed 5 bases at V and 2 bases at J, with 15 bases between. CDR1 and CDR2 (germline): SGHTA, FQGNSA. CDR3 DNA: TGTGCCAGCAGCCCCGTTTGGCTAGAGCAAGAGACCCAGTACTTC. Translating gives CASSPVWLEQETQYF.

The rearrangement uses TRBV10-3 and TRBJ2-2; TRBD2 matches at 10 bases. Losses at the gene ends were 5 bases for V and 7 bases for J; bases not matched to a gene: 10. Looked up from germline, CDR1 is ENHRY and CDR2 is SYGVKD. CDR3 length equals 16 residues. DNA of the CDR3: TGTGCCATCAGTATTAGCGGGAGGCCTCGGGGCGGGGAGCTGTTTTTT. Amino acids: CAISISGRPRGGELFF.

The chain combines TRBV5-1 with TRBJ2-3; 8 bases agree with TRBD2. Germline V gene sequence: CDR1 SGHRS, CDR2 YFSETQ. The CDR3 loop spans 14 amino acids. V lost 0 bases, J lost 5 bases, and 2 bases stayed unmatched. CDR3 sequence reads: CASSLALAGDTQYF. CDR3 bases: TGCGCCAGCAGCTTGGCTCTAGCGGGAGATACGCAGTATTTT.

The genes are TRBV7-6 and TRBJ1-1; TRBD1 matches at 7 bases. V lost 5 bases to trimming and J lost 0 bases; unmatched junction nucleotides: 6. CDR1 is SGHVS, CDR2 FNYEAQ, per germline. This CDR3 region has 15 residues. DNA of the CDR3: TGTGCCAGCAGCGCCCGACAGGGCATGAACACTGAAGCTTTCTTT. Residues: CASSARQGMNTEAFF.

The V and J genes are TRBV19 and TRBJ2-7; D is possibly TRBD1 (6 bases). The CDR3 has 15 amino acids. Germline CDR1 LNHDA, CDR2 SQIVND (reference sequence). With 1 base removed from V and 0 bases from J, the gap between germline ends came to 10 bases. The CDR3, as DNA: TGTGCCAGTAGTATAGGGCCAGGGGTCTCCTACGAGCAGTACTTC. Translating it yields CASSIGPGVSYEQYF.

The chain employs TRBV28 and TRBJ1-3, with D maybe TRBD1 (6 bases). The CDR3 runs 17 residues. V lost 3 bases, J lost 0 bases, and 15 bases lay in between. The germline V gene encodes CDR1 MDHEN and CDR2 SYDVKM. The CDR3 region is CASSLGGGPSSGNTIYF. CDR3 coding DNA: TGTGCCAGCAGTTTGGGGGGGGGCCCCAGCTCTGGAAACACCATATATTTT.

The rearrangement joins TRBV11-2 to TRBJ1-5, with TRBD1 matching 7 bases. J lost 3 bases, V lost 1 base, and 3 bases had no gene match. The CDR3 length is 15 residues. Germline V gives CDR1 SGHAT, CDR2 FQNNGV. The DNA of the CDR3 is TGTGCCAGCAGCTTAGGCGGGACAGTCAATCAGCCCCAGCATTTT. This sequence encodes CASSLGGTVNQPQHF.

The chain is built from TRBV25-1 and TRBJ1-5, with 7 nucleotides matching TRBD1. The CDR3 covers 14 residues. Germline lookup yields CDR1 MGHDK and CDR2 SYGVNS. With 9 bases clipped from V and 3 bases from J, the junction kept 8 bases outside the gene matches. The CDR3 spells CARSPDRTNQPQHF. Here the CDR3 DNA reads TGTGCCAGGTCACCGGACAGGACCAATCAGCCCCAGCATTTT. Filled out from reference TRBV25-1 and TRBJ1-5, the complete variable domain reads EADIYQTPRYLVIGTGKKITLECSQTMGHDKMYWYQQDPGMELHLIHYSYGVNSTEKGDLSSESTVSRIRTEHFPLTLESARPSHTSQYLCARSPDRTNQPQHFGDGTRLSIL.

V and J are TRBV5-4 and TRBJ2-5; possibly TRBD1 for D (5 bases). CDR3 length equals 14 residues. V was shortened by 0 bases and J by 3 bases, with 9 bases between the two germline ends. The V gene's germline CDR1 is SGHNT and CDR2 YYREEE (reference sequence). The CDR3 region is CASSLGQTEETQYF. The DNA of the CDR3 is TGTGCCAGCAGCTTGGGACAGACAGAAGAGACCCAGTACTTC.